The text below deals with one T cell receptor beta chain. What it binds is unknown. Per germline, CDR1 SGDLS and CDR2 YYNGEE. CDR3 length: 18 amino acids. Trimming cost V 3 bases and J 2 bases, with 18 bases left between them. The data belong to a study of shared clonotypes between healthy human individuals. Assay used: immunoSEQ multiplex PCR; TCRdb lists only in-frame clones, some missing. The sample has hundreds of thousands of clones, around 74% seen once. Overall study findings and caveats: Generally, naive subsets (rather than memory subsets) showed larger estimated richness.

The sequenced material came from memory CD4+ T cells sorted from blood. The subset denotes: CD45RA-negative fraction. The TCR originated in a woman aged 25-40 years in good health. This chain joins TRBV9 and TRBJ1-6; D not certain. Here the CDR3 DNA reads TGTGCCAGCAGCGCAGACTCAGGAGTAGGCGCCTATAATTCACCCCTCCACTTT. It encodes CASSADSGVGAYNSPLHF.